A selection of T cell receptor beta chains follows, all from one sample in a study of patients and donors after allogeneic stem cell transplantation. TCRdb reanalysed the RT-PCR reads using MiXCR and keeps one entry per CDR3 protein. The sample contains about 40,000 distinct CDR3 sequences, under 40% of which appear only once. Material for sequencing was blood, either unsorted or a sorted T cell fraction (not recorded which). These receptors were obtained from a human donor who was either an allogeneic HSCT recipient or a stem cell or donor lymphocyte infusion donor (not recorded which). It is not recorded whose cells these are; they may come from a transplant donor. Each CDR3 is given with its conserved first and last residue. The order of the fields is J gene, V gene, clone size, D gene, CDR3 protein, CDR3 DNA. The D gene is left open where the match is weak. Size tells how often a clone was seen (once, few, many) or the class of an expanded clone, and some rows leave it out.

j_call: TRBJ2-7; v_call: TRBV7-9; clone_size: -; d_call: TRBD1; cdr3_aa: CASSLVPGQLSYEQYF; cdr3_nt: TGTGCCAGCAGCTTAGTTCCGGGACAGTTGTCCTACGAGCAGTACTTC
j_call: TRBJ2-7; v_call: TRBV6-5; clone_size: -; d_call: -; cdr3_aa: CASSSNWVHSYEQYF; cdr3_nt: TGTGCCAGCAGTTCGAATTGGGTACATTCCTACGAGCAGTACTTC
j_call: TRBJ1-4; v_call: TRBV29-1; clone_size: -; d_call: TRBD1; cdr3_aa: CSAADRANEKLFF; cdr3_nt: TGCAGCGCCGCTGACAGGGCTAATGAAAAACTGTTTTTT
j_call: TRBJ1-5; v_call: TRBV15; clone_size: few; d_call: -; cdr3_aa: CATSRDLGPHLGPQHF; cdr3_nt: TGTGCCACCAGCAGAGATCTGGGGCCGCACTTAGGGCCCCAGCATTTT
j_call: TRBJ1-5; v_call: TRBV5-1; clone_size: -; d_call: -; cdr3_aa: CASSLGTPLGSQHF; cdr3_nt: TGCGCCAGCAGCCTCGGGACGCCGCTCGGGTCCCAGCATTTT
j_call: TRBJ1-2; v_call: TRBV15; clone_size: -; d_call: -; cdr3_aa: CATSTANYGYTF; cdr3_nt: TGTGCCACCAGCACCGCTAACTATGGCTACACCTTC
j_call: TRBJ2-1; v_call: TRBV20-1; clone_size: few; d_call: TRBD2; cdr3_aa: CSARHSGVEQFF; cdr3_nt: TGCAGTGCTAGACATAGCGGGGTAGAGCAGTTCTTC
j_call: TRBJ2-2; v_call: TRBV7-3; clone_size: -; d_call: -; cdr3_aa: CASSPSRGNTGELFF; cdr3_nt: TGTGCCAGCAGCCCCAGTAGGGGGAACACCGGGGAGCTGTTTTTT
j_call: TRBJ1-5; v_call: TRBV20-1; clone_size: many; d_call: -; cdr3_aa: CSASRFRRVSNQPQHF; cdr3_nt: TGCAGTGCTAGTCGCTTTCGGAGGGTGAGCAATCAGCCCCAGCATTTT
j_call: TRBJ1-5; v_call: TRBV7-9; clone_size: few; d_call: -; cdr3_aa: CASSRSPLGGRNQPQHF; cdr3_nt: TGTGCCAGCAGTCGATCTCCTCTGGGGGGCCGCAATCAGCCCCAGCATTTT
j_call: TRBJ1-5; v_call: TRBV4-3; clone_size: -; d_call: -; cdr3_aa: CASSQDRINQPQHF; cdr3_nt: TGCGCCAGCAGCCAAGACAGGATCAATCAGCCCCAGCATTTT
j_call: TRBJ1-3; v_call: TRBV5-1; clone_size: many; d_call: -; cdr3_aa: CASSLDSDSGNTIYF; cdr3_nt: TGCGCCAGCAGCTTGGACAGCGACTCTGGAAACACCATATATTTT
j_call: TRBJ2-5; v_call: TRBV29-1; clone_size: once; d_call: -; cdr3_aa: CSVHGIVLYQETQYF; cdr3_nt: TGCAGCGTTCATGGGATTGTCCTGTACCAAGAGACCCAGTACTTC
j_call: TRBJ1-5; v_call: TRBV4-3; clone_size: many; d_call: TRBD1; cdr3_aa: CASRKGQGEYSNQPQHF; cdr3_nt: TGCGCCAGCAGAAAAGGACAGGGCGAATATAGCAATCAGCCCCAGCATTTT
j_call: TRBJ1-1; v_call: TRBV18; clone_size: few; d_call: TRBD1; cdr3_aa: CASSPRTGMDTEAFF; cdr3_nt: TGTGCCAGCTCACCTCGGACAGGGATGGACACTGAAGCTTTCTTT
j_call: TRBJ2-3; v_call: TRBV29-1; clone_size: -; d_call: -; cdr3_aa: CSAPTTADTQYF; cdr3_nt: TGCAGCGCCCCGACTACCGCAGATACGCAGTATTTT
j_call: TRBJ2-7; v_call: TRBV7-7; clone_size: -; d_call: TRBD2; cdr3_aa: CASSPGLAGGSYEQYF; cdr3_nt: TGTGCTAGCAGCCCCGGACTAGCGGGAGGGTCCTACGAGCAGTACTTC
j_call: TRBJ1-6; v_call: TRBV20-1; clone_size: -; d_call: -; cdr3_aa: CSARALFDSPLHF; cdr3_nt: TGCAGTGCTAGAGCCCTCTTTGATTCACCCCTCCACTTT
j_call: TRBJ2-4; v_call: TRBV21-1; clone_size: -; d_call: -; cdr3_aa: CASSNPWTGAKNIQYF; cdr3_nt: TGTGCCAGCAGCAACCCCTGGACAGGCGCCAAAAACATTCAGTACTTC
j_call: TRBJ1-6; v_call: TRBV6-5; clone_size: -; d_call: -; cdr3_aa: CASSYRTGSSPLHF; cdr3_nt: TGTGCCAGCAGTTACAGAACAGGGAGTTCACCCCTCCACTTT
j_call: TRBJ1-4; v_call: TRBV9; clone_size: many; d_call: TRBD1; cdr3_aa: CASSVEGTGEEKLFF; cdr3_nt: TGTGCCAGCAGCGTAGAAGGGACAGGGGAGGAAAAACTGTTTTTT
j_call: TRBJ2-2; v_call: TRBV6-5; clone_size: -; d_call: TRBD1; cdr3_aa: CASSYSTRGPGELFF; cdr3_nt: TGTGCCAGCAGTTACTCAACCAGGGGGCCCGGGGAGCTGTTTTTT
j_call: TRBJ1-1; v_call: TRBV19; clone_size: once; d_call: TRBD1; cdr3_aa: CASSKAGGLNTEAFF; cdr3_nt: TGTGCCAGTAGTAAAGCAGGGGGCCTGAACACTGAAGCTTTCTTT
j_call: TRBJ2-7; v_call: TRBV6-6; clone_size: -; d_call: -; cdr3_aa: CASSYSDSFSYEQYF; cdr3_nt: TGTGCCAGCAGTTACAGTGACTCCTTCTCCTACGAGCAGTACTTC